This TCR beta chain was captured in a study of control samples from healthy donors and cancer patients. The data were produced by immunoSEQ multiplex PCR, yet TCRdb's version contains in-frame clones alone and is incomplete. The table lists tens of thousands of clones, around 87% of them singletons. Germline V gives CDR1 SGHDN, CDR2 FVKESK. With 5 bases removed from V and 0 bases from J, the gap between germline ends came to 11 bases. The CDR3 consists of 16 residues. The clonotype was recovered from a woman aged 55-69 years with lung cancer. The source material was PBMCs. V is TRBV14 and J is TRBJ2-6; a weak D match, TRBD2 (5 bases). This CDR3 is CASSGLGSSGANVLTF. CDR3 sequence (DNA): TGTGCCAGCAGCGGCCTGGGGAGCTCTGGGGCCAACGTCCTGACTTTC.